This TCR beta chain was captured in a study of T cells after yellow fever vaccination. This CDR3 spans 17 amino acids. Losses at the gene ends were 0 bases for V and 6 bases for J; bases not matched to a gene: 9. Looked up from germline, CDR1 is LNHNV and CDR2 is YYDKDF (reference sequence). TCRdb re-derived calls from the 5' RACE reads in MiXCR, one entry per CDR3 protein. The sample lists 100,000 to 150,000 distinct CDR3 sequences; nearly 15% were seen once. The origin of this receptor is a man between 18 and 35 years old who received the YFV17D yellow fever vaccine. The chain joins TRBV15 to TRBJ2-1; 9 positions agree with TRBD2. This specimen was CD8+ T cells sorted from PBMCs, taken 5 days after the yellow fever booster vaccination. The CDR3 DNA is TGTGCCACCAGCAGAGACAGGGGACTAGCAGACTTCAATGAGCAGTTCTTC. It specifies CATSRDRGLADFNEQFF.